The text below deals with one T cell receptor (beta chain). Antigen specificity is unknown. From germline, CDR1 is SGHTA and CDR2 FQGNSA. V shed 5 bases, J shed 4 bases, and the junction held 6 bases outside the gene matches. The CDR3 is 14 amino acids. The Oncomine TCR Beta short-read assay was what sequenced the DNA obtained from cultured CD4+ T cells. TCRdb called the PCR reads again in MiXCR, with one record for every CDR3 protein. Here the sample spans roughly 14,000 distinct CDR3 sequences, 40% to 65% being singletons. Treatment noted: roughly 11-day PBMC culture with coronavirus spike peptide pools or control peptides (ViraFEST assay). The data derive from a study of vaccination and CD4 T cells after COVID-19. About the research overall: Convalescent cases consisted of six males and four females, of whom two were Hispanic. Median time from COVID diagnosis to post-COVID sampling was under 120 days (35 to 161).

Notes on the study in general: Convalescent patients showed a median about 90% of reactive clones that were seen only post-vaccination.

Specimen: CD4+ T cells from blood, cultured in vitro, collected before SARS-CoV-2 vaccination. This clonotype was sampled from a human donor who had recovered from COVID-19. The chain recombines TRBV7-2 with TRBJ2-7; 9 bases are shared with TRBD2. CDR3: CASSPLAGAYEQYF. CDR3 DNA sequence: TGTGCCAGCAGCCCATTAGCGGGAGCTTACGAGCAGTACTTC. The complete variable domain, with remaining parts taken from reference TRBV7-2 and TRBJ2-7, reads GAGVSQSPSNKVTEKGKDVELRCDPISGHTALYWYRQSLGQGLEFLIYFQGNSAPDKSGLPSDRFSAERTGGSVSTLTIQRTQQEDSAVYLCASSPLAGAYEQYFGPGTRLTVT.